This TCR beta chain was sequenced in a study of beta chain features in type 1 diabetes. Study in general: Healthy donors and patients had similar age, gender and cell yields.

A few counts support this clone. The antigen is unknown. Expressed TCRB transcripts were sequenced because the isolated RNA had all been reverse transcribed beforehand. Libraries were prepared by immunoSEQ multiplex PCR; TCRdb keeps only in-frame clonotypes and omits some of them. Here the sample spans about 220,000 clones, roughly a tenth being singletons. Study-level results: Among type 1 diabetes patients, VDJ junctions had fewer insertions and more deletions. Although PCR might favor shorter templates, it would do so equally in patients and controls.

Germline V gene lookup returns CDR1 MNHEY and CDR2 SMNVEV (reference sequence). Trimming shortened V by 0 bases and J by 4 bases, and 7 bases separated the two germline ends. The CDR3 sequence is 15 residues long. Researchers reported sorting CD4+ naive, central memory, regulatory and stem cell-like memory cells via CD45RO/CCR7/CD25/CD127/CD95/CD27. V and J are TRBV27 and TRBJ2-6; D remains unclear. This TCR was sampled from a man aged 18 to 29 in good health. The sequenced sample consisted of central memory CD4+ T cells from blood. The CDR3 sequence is CASSLSSTGANVLTF. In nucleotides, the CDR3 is TGTGCCAGCAGTTTATCCAGCACGGGGGCCAACGTCCTGACTTTC. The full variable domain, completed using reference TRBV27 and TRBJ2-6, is EAQVTQNPRYLITVTGKKLTVTCSQNMNHEYMSWYRQDPGLGLRQIYYSMNVEVTDKGDVPEGYKVSRKEKRNFPLILESPSPNQTSLYFCASSLSSTGANVLTFGAGSRLTVL.